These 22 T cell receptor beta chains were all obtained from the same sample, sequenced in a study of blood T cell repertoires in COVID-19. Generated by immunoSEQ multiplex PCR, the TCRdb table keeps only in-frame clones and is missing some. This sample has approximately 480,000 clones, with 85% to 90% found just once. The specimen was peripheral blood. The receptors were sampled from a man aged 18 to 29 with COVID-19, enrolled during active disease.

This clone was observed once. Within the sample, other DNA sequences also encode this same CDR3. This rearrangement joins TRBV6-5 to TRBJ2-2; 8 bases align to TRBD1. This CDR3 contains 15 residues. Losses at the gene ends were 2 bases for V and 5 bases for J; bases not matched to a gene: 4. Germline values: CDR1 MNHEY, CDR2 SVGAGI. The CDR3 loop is CASSYDRGVTGELFF. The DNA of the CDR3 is TGTGCCAGCAGTTACGACAGGGGAGTTACCGGGGAGCTGTTTTTT.

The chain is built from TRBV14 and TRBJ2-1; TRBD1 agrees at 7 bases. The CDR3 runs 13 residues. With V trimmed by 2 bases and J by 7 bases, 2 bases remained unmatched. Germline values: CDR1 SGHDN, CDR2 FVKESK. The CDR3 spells CASSQNRGNEQFF. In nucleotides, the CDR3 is TGTGCCAGCAGCCAAAACAGGGGAAATGAGCAGTTCTTC.

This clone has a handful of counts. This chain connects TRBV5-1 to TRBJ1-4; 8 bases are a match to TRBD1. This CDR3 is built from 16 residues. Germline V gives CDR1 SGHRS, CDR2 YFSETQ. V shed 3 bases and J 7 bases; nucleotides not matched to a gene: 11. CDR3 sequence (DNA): TGCGCCAGCAGCTCGGACGCAGGGGGCCGTGGTGAAAAACTGTTTTTT. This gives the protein CASSSDAGGRGEKLFF.

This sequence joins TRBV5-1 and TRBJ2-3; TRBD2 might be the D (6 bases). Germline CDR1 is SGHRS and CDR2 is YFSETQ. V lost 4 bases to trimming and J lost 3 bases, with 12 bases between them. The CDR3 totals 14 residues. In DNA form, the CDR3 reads TGCGCCAGCAGCAACGCGGGGCCGACAGATACGCAGTATTTT. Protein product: CASSNAGPTDTQYF.

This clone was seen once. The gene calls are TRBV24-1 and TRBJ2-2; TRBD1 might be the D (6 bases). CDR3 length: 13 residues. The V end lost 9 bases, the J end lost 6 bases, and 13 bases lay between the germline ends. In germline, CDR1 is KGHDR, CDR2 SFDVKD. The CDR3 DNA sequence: TGTGCCACCGAGGGGACACGAGCCGGGGAGCTGTTTTTT. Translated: CATEGTRAGELFF.

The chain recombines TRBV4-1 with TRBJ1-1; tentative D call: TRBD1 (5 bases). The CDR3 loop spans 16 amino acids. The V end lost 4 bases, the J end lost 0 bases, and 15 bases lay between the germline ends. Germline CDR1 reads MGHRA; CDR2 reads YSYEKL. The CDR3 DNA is TGCGCCAGCAGCCTCCCCCGGCAGGGTGTGAACACTGAAGCTTTCTTT. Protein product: CASSLPRQGVNTEAFF.

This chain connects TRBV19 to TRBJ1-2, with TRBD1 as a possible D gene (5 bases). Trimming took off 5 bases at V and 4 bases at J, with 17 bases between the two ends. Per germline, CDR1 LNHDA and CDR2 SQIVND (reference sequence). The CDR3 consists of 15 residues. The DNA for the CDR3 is TGTGCCAGTAGTGAAGACCCGGACACTTTCTATGGCTACACCTTC. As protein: CASSEDPDTFYGYTF.

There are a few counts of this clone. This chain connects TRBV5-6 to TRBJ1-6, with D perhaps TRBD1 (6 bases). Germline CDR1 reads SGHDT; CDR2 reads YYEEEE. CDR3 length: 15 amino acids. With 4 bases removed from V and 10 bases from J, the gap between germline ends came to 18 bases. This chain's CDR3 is CASSARDIIGSPLHF. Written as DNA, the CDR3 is TGTGCCAGCAGCGCCCGGGACATCATTGGGTCACCCCTCCACTTT.

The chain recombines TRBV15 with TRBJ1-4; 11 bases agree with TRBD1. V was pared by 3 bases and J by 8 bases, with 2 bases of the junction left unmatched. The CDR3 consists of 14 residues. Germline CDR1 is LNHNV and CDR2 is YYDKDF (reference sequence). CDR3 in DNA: TGTGCCACCAGCAGGGGACAGGGGGGCGAAAAACTGTTTTTT. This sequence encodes CATSRGQGGEKLFF.

The CDR3 sequence: CASSYKSAYEQYF. In nucleotides, the CDR3 is TGTGCCAGCAGTTACAAGAGCGCGTACGAGCAGTACTTC. The chain joins TRBV6-5 to TRBJ2-7; D is uncertain. Trimming stripped 2 bases from V and 4 bases from J, with 9 bases between. CDR1 MNHEY and CDR2 SVGAGI come from the germline V gene. This CDR3 spans 13 amino acids.

The CDR3 loop reads CASSGQYEQYF. The CDR3 DNA reads as TGTGCCAGTAGTGGACAGTACGAGCAGTACTTC. The chain has TRBV19 and TRBJ2-7, with D maybe TRBD1 (6 bases). The CDR3 runs 11 residues. The germline CDR1 and CDR2 sequences are LNHDA and SQIVND (reference sequence). V dropped 5 bases and J dropped 4 bases, with 6 bases sitting between them.

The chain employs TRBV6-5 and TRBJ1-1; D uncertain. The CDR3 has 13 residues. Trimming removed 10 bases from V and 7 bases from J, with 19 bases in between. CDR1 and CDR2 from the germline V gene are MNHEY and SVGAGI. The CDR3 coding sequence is TGTGCCACCAGAATCGCAACCCGGTTTGAAGCTTTCTTT. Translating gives CATRIATRFEAFF.

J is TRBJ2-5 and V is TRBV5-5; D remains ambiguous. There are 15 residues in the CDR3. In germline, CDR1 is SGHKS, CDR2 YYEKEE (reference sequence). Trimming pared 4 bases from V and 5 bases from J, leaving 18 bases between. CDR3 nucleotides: TGTGCCAGCAGCGCCCCACAATTCCTGGTGGAGACCCAGTACTTC. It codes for CASSAPQFLVETQYF.

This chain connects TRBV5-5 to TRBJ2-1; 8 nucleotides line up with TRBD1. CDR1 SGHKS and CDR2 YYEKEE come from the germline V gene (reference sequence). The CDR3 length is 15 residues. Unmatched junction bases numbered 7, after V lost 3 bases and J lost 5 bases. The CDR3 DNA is TGTGCCAGCAGCTCCCTCGGACAGGGCGACAATGAGCAGTTCTTC. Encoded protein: CASSSLGQGDNEQFF. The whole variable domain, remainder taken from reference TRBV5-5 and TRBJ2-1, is DAGVTQSPTHLIKTRGQQVTLRCSPISGHKSVSWYQQVLGQGPQFIFQYYEKEERGRGNFPDRFSARQFPNYSSELNVNALLLGDSALYLCASSSLGQGDNEQFFGPGTRLTVL.

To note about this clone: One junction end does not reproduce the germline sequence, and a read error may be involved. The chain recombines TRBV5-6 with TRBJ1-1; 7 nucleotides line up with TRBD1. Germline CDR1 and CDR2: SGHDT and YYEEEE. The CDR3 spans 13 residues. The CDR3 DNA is TGTGCCAGCAGATTGGACAGGCACACTGAAGCTTTCTTT. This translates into CASRLDRHTEAFF.

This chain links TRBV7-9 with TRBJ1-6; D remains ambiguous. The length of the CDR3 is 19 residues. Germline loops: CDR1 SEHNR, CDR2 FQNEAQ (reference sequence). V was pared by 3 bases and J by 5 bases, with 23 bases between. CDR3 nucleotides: TGTGCCAGCAGCTTTTTTAGGCGGGCCGCGATTGAGGATAATTCACCCCTCCACTTT. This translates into CASSFFRRAAIEDNSPLHF.

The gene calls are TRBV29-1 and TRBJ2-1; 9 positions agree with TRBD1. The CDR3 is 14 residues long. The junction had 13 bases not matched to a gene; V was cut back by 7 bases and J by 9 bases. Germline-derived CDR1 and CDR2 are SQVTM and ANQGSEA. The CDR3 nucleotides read TGCAGCGCTCGAAGGGACAGGGCGGGGAGTGAGCAGTTCTTC. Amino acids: CSARRDRAGSEQFF.

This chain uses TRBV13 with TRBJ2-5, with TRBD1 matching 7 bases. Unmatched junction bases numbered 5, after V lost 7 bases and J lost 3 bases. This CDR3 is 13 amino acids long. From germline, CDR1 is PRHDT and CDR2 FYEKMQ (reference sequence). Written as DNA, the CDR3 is TGTGCCAGCAAAAAACAGGGGAAAGAGACCCAGTACTTC. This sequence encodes CASKKQGKETQYF.

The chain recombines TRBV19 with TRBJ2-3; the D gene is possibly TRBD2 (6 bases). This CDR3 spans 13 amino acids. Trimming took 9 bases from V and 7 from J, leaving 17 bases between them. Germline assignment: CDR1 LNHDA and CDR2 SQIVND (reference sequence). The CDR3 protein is CASRLGGLNTQYF. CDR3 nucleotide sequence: TGTGCCAGCCGACTTGGAGGGTTGAATACGCAGTATTTT.

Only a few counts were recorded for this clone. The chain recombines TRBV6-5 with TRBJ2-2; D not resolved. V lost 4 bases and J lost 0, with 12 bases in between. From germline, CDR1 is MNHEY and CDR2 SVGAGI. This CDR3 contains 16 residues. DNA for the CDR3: TGTGCCAGCAGTTTTTACGGTCATTCGAACACCGGGGAGCTGTTTTTT. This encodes CASSFYGHSNTGELFF.

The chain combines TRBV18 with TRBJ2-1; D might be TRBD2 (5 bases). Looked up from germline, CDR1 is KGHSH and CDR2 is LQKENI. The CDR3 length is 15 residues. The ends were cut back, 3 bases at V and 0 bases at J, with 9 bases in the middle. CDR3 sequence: CASSPSRGSYNEQFF. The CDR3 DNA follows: TGTGCCAGCTCACCGTCTCGGGGCTCCTACAATGAGCAGTTCTTC.

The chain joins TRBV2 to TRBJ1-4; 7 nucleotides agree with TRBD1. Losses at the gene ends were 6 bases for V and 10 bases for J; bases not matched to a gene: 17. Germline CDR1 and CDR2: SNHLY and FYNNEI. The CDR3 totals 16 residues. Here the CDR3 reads CASRMTGTVVWGKLFF. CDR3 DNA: TGTGCCAGCAGGATGACCGGGACAGTGGTGTGGGGAAAACTGTTTTTT.